The text below deals with one T cell receptor (beta chain). Trimming pared 1 base from V and 3 bases from J, leaving 9 bases between. The CDR3 sequence is 14 residues long. Per the germline V gene, CDR1 is SGHVS and CDR2 is FQNEAQ. This sample was taken from a study of patients and donors after allogeneic stem cell transplantation. Each CDR3 protein gets one entry after TCRdb re-called the RT-PCR reads with MiXCR. The repertoire holds some 150,000 distinct CDR3 sequences, with 37% as singletons. Input material: blood, either unsorted or a sorted T cell fraction (not recorded which). The V call is TRBV7-8, the J call TRBJ1-2; D possibly corresponds to TRBD1 (6 bases). This TCR came from a human donor who was either an allogeneic HSCT recipient or a stem cell or donor lymphocyte infusion donor (not recorded which). It is not recorded whose cells these are; they may come from a transplant donor. CDR3 sequence: CASSLGAGDYGYTF. CDR3 DNA: TGTGCCAGCAGCTTAGGGGCAGGGGACTATGGCTACACCTTC. Combining the CDR3 with reference TRBV7-8 and TRBJ1-2 gives the whole variable domain GAGVSQSPRYKVAKRGQDVALRCDPISGHVSLFWYQQALGQGPEFLTYFQNEAQLDKSGLPSDRFFAERPEGSVSTLKIQRTQQEDSAVYLCASSLGAGDYGYTFGSGTRLTVV.